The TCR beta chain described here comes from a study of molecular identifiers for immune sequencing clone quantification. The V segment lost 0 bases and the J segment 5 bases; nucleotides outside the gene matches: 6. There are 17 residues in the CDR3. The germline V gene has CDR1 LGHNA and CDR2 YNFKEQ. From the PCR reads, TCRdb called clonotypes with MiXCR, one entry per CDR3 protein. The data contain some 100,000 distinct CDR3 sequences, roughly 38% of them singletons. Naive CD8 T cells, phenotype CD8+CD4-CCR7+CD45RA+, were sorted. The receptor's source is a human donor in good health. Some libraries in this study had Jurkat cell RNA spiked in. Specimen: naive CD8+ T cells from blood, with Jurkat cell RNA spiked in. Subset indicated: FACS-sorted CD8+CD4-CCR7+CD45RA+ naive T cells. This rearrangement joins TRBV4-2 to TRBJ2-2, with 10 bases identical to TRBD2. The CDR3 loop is CASSQEIAGGWTGELFF. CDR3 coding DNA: TGTGCCAGCAGCCAAGAGATAGCGGGAGGCTGGACCGGGGAGCTGTTTTTT.